These T cell receptor beta chains were read from a single sample in a study of blood T cell repertoires in COVID-19. TCRdb's table, derived via immunoSEQ multiplex PCR, lists solely in-frame clones and lacks some. The sample has about 14,000 clones, 65% to 90% seen once; the top ten hold about 26%. Sequenced input: peripheral blood. The source of these receptors is a woman between 45 and 60 years old with active or convalescent COVID-19. The CDR3 runs from the conserved cysteine through the conserved F or W. A D gene is named only where the DNA matches it firmly. Clone size is not always given. Where it is, it says once, few, many or a class for expanded clones.

D | size | length | J | V | DNA | CDR3
NA | NA | 15 | TRBJ2-6 | TRBV28 | TGTGCCAGCATTGCGGGGGCTCTGGGGGCCAACGTCCTGACTTTC | CASIAGALGANVLTF
NA | NA | 16 | TRBJ1-1 | TRBV19 | TGTGCCAGTAGTATTTGGGGTGAGGGTTCGAACACTGAAGCTTTCTTT | CASSIWGEGSNTEAFF
NA | NA | 13 | TRBJ2-2 | TRBV2 | TGTGCCAGCTTCGTAGCGAACACCGGGGAGCTGTTTTTT | CASFVANTGELFF
NA | NA | 12 | TRBJ1-2 | TRBV28 | TGTGCCAGCAGTTCCCTAAACTATGGCTACACCTTC | CASSSLNYGYTF
NA | NA | 13 | TRBJ2-7 | TRBV29-1 | TGCAGCGTTGGTCAGGGGGGAGCCTACGAGCAGTACTTC | CSVGQGGAYEQYF
NA | once | 12 | TRBJ2-1 | TRBV3-1/TRBV3-2 | TGTGCCAGCAGCAACGGGGGACATGAGCAGTTCTTC | CASSNGGHEQFF
NA | NA | 13 | TRBJ1-2 | TRBV12-3/TRBV12-4 | TGTGCCAGCAATCATTGGGGCGAAGGCGGCTACACCTTC | CASNHWGEGGYTF
NA | NA | 13 | TRBJ1-1 | TRBV7-9 | TGTGCCAGCAGCCCGCGCGGGGTCACTGAAGCTTTCTTT | CASSPRGVTEAFF
TRBD1 | NA | 15 | TRBJ2-6 | TRBV28 | TGTGCCAGCACACAGGGGGGCTCTGGGGCCAACGTCCTGACTTTC | CASTQGGSGANVLTF
NA | NA | 13 | TRBJ2-7 | TRBV13 | TGTGCCAGCAGCTTAATCGGGGGCTACGAGCAGTACTTC | CASSLIGGYEQYF
TRBD1 | NA | 12 | TRBJ1-2 | TRBV29-1 | TGCAGCGCCTCCCGGACAGGGGACGGCTACACCTTC | CSASRTGDGYTF
TRBD2 | NA | 15 | TRBJ2-5 | TRBV4-2 | TGTGCCAGCAGCCAAGATGTAGCGGGGGGAGAGACCCAGTACTTC | CASSQDVAGGETQYF
NA | NA | 13 | TRBJ2-1 | TRBV10-3 | TGTGCCATCAGTAAAACAACCTACAATGAGCAGTTCTTC | CAISKTTYNEQFF
NA | NA | 14 | TRBJ2-3 | TRBV3-1/TRBV3-2 | TGTGCCAGCAGCCCACGATGGGCTGGAGATACGCAGTATTTT | CASSPRWAGDTQYF
TRBD2 | NA | 15 | TRBJ2-7 | TRBV6-5 | TGTGCCAGCAGTATATGGCGGGGGGGCCCCTACGAGCAGTACTTC | CASSIWRGGPYEQYF